The rows below give T cell receptor beta chains drawn from one sample of a study of CD4 and CD8 cells across lung adenocarcinoma regions. MiXCR, applied by TCRdb to the PCR reads, yields one record per CDR3 protein. The sample has 15,000 to 20,000 distinct CDR3 sequences, 45% to 50% seen once. Sample: CD8+ T cells from the margin of a lung tumor. These receptors all stem from a male donor with lung adenocarcinoma. The CD4 and CD8 labels of this study may be unreliable. CDR3s include the opening cysteine and the closing phenylalanine or tryptophan. The D gene is left open where the match is weak. Rows give clone size only sometimes, using once, few, many, or a class for an expanded clone.

V gene: TRBV6-2/TRBV6-3
clone size: -
D gene: -
J gene: TRBJ2-1
CDR3 protein: CATGQLSSYNEQFF
CDR3 DNA: TGTGCCACCGGACAGTTAAGCTCCTACAATGAGCAGTTCTTC

V gene: TRBV6-5
clone size: few
D gene: TRBD1
J gene: TRBJ1-5
CDR3 protein: CASSYSGTGNQPQHF
CDR3 DNA: TGTGCCAGCAGTTACTCAGGGACAGGAAATCAGCCCCAGCATTTT

V gene: TRBV6-5
clone size: -
D gene: -
J gene: TRBJ1-1
CDR3 protein: CASSYSGGVMNTEAFF
CDR3 DNA: TGTGCCAGCAGTTACTCTGGGGGCGTAATGAACACTGAAGCTTTCTTT

V gene: TRBV10-1
clone size: -
D gene: TRBD1
J gene: TRBJ2-3
CDR3 protein: CASGDRGRGADTQYF
CDR3 DNA: TGCGCCAGCGGGGACAGGGGCCGGGGAGCAGATACGCAGTATTTT

V gene: TRBV3-1
clone size: -
D gene: TRBD2
J gene: TRBJ2-7
CDR3 protein: CASSHYPGLARPYEQYF
CDR3 DNA: TGTGCCAGCAGCCACTATCCGGGACTAGCTCGTCCCTACGAGCAGTACTTC

V gene: TRBV9
clone size: -
D gene: -
J gene: TRBJ2-5
CDR3 protein: CASSVGASDQETQYF
CDR3 DNA: TGTGCCAGCAGCGTAGGGGCTAGCGATCAAGAGACCCAGTACTTC

V gene: TRBV11-1
clone size: -
D gene: -
J gene: TRBJ2-3
CDR3 protein: CASSRWGVRASDTQYF
CDR3 DNA: TGTGCCAGCAGCCGCTGGGGGGTGAGGGCCTCAGATACTCAGTATTTT

V gene: TRBV7-2
clone size: many
D gene: TRBD1
J gene: TRBJ2-7
CDR3 protein: CASSSGQGNLVEQYF
CDR3 DNA: TGTGCCAGCAGCTCGGGACAGGGGAATCTAGTCGAGCAGTACTTC

V gene: TRBV10-1
clone size: many
D gene: TRBD1
J gene: TRBJ2-7
CDR3 protein: CASIPGQGLYEQYF
CDR3 DNA: TGCGCCAGCATCCCGGGACAGGGGCTGTACGAGCAGTACTTC

V gene: TRBV20-1
clone size: few
D gene: -
J gene: TRBJ1-1
CDR3 protein: CSARDFAHLNTEAFF
CDR3 DNA: TGCAGTGCTAGAGATTTCGCACACCTAAACACTGAAGCTTTCTTT

V gene: TRBV7-2
clone size: -
D gene: TRBD2
J gene: TRBJ2-4
CDR3 protein: CASSATSGSGDKDTQYF
CDR3 DNA: TGTGCCAGCAGCGCGACGAGCGGGAGCGGTGACAAAGACACTCAGTACTTC

V gene: TRBV11-2
clone size: few
D gene: TRBD2
J gene: TRBJ2-7
CDR3 protein: CASSLDSGRANEQYF
CDR3 DNA: TGTGCCAGCAGCTTAGATAGCGGGAGGGCCAACGAGCAGTACTTC

V gene: TRBV7-3
clone size: -
D gene: -
J gene: TRBJ2-5
CDR3 protein: CASSPGVGETQYF
CDR3 DNA: TGTGCCAGCAGCCCGGGAGTCGGTGAGACCCAGTACTTC

V gene: TRBV6-1
clone size: -
D gene: -
J gene: TRBJ2-4
CDR3 protein: CARGEQDKNTQYF
CDR3 DNA: TGTGCCAGGGGGGAGCAGGACAAAAACACGCAGTACTTC

V gene: TRBV6-1
clone size: -
D gene: -
J gene: TRBJ2-2
CDR3 protein: CASSTQAGSRPGELFF
CDR3 DNA: TGTGCCAGCAGTACCCAAGCTGGGTCGCGTCCCGGGGAGCTGTTTTTT

V gene: TRBV6-1
clone size: -
D gene: -
J gene: TRBJ2-7
CDR3 protein: CASGPWPSVTDTQYF
CDR3 DNA: TGTGCCAGCGGGCCATGGCCCTCGGTCACAGATACGCAGTACTTC

V gene: TRBV20-1
clone size: few
D gene: TRBD2
J gene: TRBJ2-1
CDR3 protein: CSAGRLAGKDEQFF
CDR3 DNA: TGCAGTGCTGGACGACTAGCGGGAAAGGATGAGCAGTTCTTC

V gene: TRBV5-1
clone size: once
D gene: -
J gene: TRBJ2-5
CDR3 protein: CASSGGGGCGTDTQYF
CDR3 DNA: TGCGCCAGCAGCGGGGGGGGGGGCTGTGGCACAGATACCCAGTACTTC

V gene: TRBV5-1
clone size: -
D gene: -
J gene: TRBJ2-1
CDR3 protein: CASRGRSAYSYNEQFF
CDR3 DNA: TGCGCCAGCAGGGGGAGGTCAGCGTACTCCTACAATGAGCAGTTCTTC

V gene: TRBV7-2
clone size: -
D gene: TRBD2
J gene: TRBJ2-3
CDR3 protein: CASSSSGATDTQYF
CDR3 DNA: TGTGCCAGCAGCTCCAGCGGGGCCACAGATACGCAGTATTTT

V gene: TRBV6-1
clone size: -
D gene: TRBD1
J gene: TRBJ2-7
CDR3 protein: CASSEDPTGTPYEQYF
CDR3 DNA: TGTGCCAGCAGTGAAGATCCGACAGGGACCCCCTACGAGCAGTACTTC

V gene: TRBV10-3
clone size: -
D gene: -
J gene: TRBJ2-5
CDR3 protein: CAISEGPGGLDPDTQYF
CDR3 DNA: TGTGCCATCAGTGAGGGCCCCGGGGGCCTTGACCCAGATACCCAGTACTTC